This section outlines one T cell receptor beta chain sequence together with its context. What it recognizes is unknown. The CDR3 consists of 13 residues. Per germline, CDR1 LGHNA and CDR2 YNFKEQ. This entry belongs to a study of T cells expressing NK-cell markers. The wider study: Among the eight sequenced donors, seven tested HCMV-seropositive and one tested seronegative. Notes on the study in general: These clonotypes additionally ranked first within the CD3+CD56-NKG2C+ fraction of a few donors.

UMI-tagged 5'RACE template switching yielded the TCR beta cDNA. Following a re-call of the 5' RACE reads, TCRdb has one entry per CDR3 protein and lacks DNA. Recorded for this sample: some 120,000 distinct CDR3 sequences. This TCR was recovered from a woman aged 18-70 years in good health. The rearrangement joins TRBV4-2 to TRBJ2-2. Sequencing was done on a sample of blood T cells: a sorted CD56 or NKG2C T cell subset, CD4+ or CD8+ T cells, or bulk PBMC T cells (not recorded which). CDR3 sequence: CASSQLGTGELFF.